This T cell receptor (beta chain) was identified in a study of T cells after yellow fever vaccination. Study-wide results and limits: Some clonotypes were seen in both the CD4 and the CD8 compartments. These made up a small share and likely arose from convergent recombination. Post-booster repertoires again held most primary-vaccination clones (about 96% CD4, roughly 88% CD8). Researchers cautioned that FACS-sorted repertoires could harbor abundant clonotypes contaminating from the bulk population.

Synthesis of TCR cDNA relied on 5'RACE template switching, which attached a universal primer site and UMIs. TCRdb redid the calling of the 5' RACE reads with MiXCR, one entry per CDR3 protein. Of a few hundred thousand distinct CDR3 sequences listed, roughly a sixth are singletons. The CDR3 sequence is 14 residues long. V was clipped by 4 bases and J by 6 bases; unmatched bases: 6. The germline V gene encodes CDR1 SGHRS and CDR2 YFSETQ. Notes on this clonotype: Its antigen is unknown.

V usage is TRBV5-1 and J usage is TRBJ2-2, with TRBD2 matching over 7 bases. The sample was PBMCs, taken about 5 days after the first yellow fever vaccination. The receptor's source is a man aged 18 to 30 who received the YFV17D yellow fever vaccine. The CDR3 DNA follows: TGCGCCAGCAGCGACGGTGGGGGGGCCGGGGAGCTGTTTTTT. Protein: CASSDGGGAGELFF.